Included here is one TCR beta chain sequence, with context. Antigen specificity is unknown. The assay used deep level. About 30,000 T cell genomes (around 200 ng DNA) went into each sorted-subset replicate. Data came from immunoSEQ multiplex PCR; TCRdb stores just in-frame clones and leaves some out. The data show a few million clones, 95% seen once. V was shortened by 1 base and J by 8 bases, with 8 bases between the two germline ends. The germline gives CDR1 ENHRY, CDR2 SYGVKD. This CDR3 spans 13 amino acids. This sample stems from a study of shared clonotypes between healthy human individuals. Notes on the study in general: Naive subsets typically showed greater estimated richness than memory subsets.

The chain uses TRBV10-3 and TRBJ1-4, with D unclear. The sequence was obtained from a man between 18 and 35 years old in good health. The sequenced sample consisted of naive CD4+ T cells sorted from blood. Subset reported: CD45RA+ positively selected. CDR3 region: CAISEFVAEKLFF. CDR3 sequence (DNA): TGTGCCATCAGTGAGTTCGTCGCCGAAAAACTGTTTTTT.